This record looks at one T cell receptor beta chain sequence and its context. Every patient had mismatch repair deficiency by PCR or immunohistochemistry. These data originate in a study of PD-1 blockade in mismatch repair-deficient tumors. TCRdb's copy holds only in-frame clones and misses some; the assay was immunoSEQ multiplex PCR. Of some 110,000 clones listed, roughly 80% are singletons. The sequences come from peripheral blood, collected around 60 weeks after starting pembrolizumab. The sequence was collected from an adult with mismatch repair-deficient cancer.

The CDR3 here is CASSQAADTQYF. The CDR3 region has the DNA TGTGCCAGCAGCCAAGCCGCAGATACGCAGTATTTT. This chain joins TRBV5-4 and TRBJ2-3; no reliable D call. Germline CDR1 reads SGHNT; CDR2 reads YYREEE (reference sequence). The CDR3 length is 12 residues. Deletions cut 4 bases from V and 4 bases from J, with 7 bases between. Drawing the rest from reference TRBV5-4 and TRBJ2-3, the complete variable domain is ETGVTQSPTHLIKTRGQQVTLRCSSQSGHNTVSWYQQALGQGPQFIFQYYREEENGRGNFPPRFSGLQFPNYSSELNVNALELDDSALYLCASSQAADTQYFGPGTRLTVL.